The 15 T cell receptor beta chains below come from one sample, sequenced in a study of blood T cells in healthy people across ages. Then a second PCR, running roughly 7 to 12 cycles, was carried out with a sample-barcoded 5' primer and a J-beta primer mix. TCRdb reprocessed the 5' RACE reads with MiXCR, giving one entry per CDR3 protein. The sample records some 1,800,000 distinct CDR3 sequences, 35% to 50% being singletons. The sample consisted of blood. The receptors derive from a human donor in good health.

The J gene is TRBJ1-1, the V gene TRBV9, with D perhaps matching TRBD1 (6 bases). The germline V gene encodes CDR1 SGDLS and CDR2 YYNGEE. CDR3 size: 17 residues. The CDR3 loop is CEKASNREPEGGTEAFF. DNA of the CDR3: TGTGAAAAAGCAAGTAACCGGGAGCCTGAAGGGGGCACTGAAGCTTTCTTT.

This clonotype was seen only a few times. This chain links TRBV12-5 with TRBJ1-5; D is perhaps TRBD1 (5 bases). The ends were cut back, 6 bases at V and 2 bases at J, with 8 bases in the middle. The CDR3 is 13 amino acids. Germline V gives CDR1 LGHNT, CDR2 FRNRAP. The CDR3 DNA reads as TGTGCTAGTGGCGGGACTCGCAATCAGCCCCAGCATTTT. The encoded protein is CASGGTRNQPQHF. The full variable domain, with the rest looked up from reference TRBV12-5 and TRBJ1-5, is DARVTQTPRHKVTEMGQEVTMRCQPILGHNTVFWYRQTMMQGLELLAYFRNRAPLDDSGMPKDRFSAEMPDATLATLKIQPSEPRDSAVYFCASGGTRNQPQHFGDGTRLSIL.

This clonotype appeared a few times. The chain has TRBV20-1 and TRBJ2-2; D is unresolved. The CDR3 runs 16 residues. Deletions cut 0 bases from V and 0 bases from J, with 11 bases between. Germline V gene lookup returns CDR1 DFQATT and CDR2 SNEGSKA (reference sequence). CDR3 protein: CSARERVEANTGELFF. In DNA form, the CDR3 reads TGCAGTGCTAGAGAAAGGGTAGAGGCGAACACCGGGGAGCTGTTTTTT.

This chain connects TRBV28 to TRBJ1-1, with a weak D call TRBD1 (6 bases). This CDR3 is 19 amino acids long. CDR1 and CDR2 (germline): MDHEN, SYDVKM. Trimming cost V 1 base and J 7 bases, with 28 bases left between them. The CDR3 loop is CASSLSARQTGLRVVEAFF. The DNA for the CDR3 is TGTGCCAGCAGTTTATCGGCACGTCAAACAGGGTTAAGAGTAGTTGAAGCTTTCTTT.

The V gene is TRBV4-1, the J gene TRBJ1-6, with a weak D call TRBD1 (6 bases). Per germline, CDR1 MGHRA and CDR2 YSYEKL. The CDR3 is made up of 15 amino acids. V lost 0 bases and J 11 bases, leaving 14 bases between the germline ends. The CDR3 region has the DNA TGCGCCAGCAGCCAAGATTGGACAGTTCGCCCACCCCTCCACTTT. Amino acid sequence: CASSQDWTVRPPLHF.

This clonotype was detected only a few times. The rearrangement joins TRBV7-2 to TRBJ2-3, with no clear D. This CDR3 region has 12 residues. CDR1 SGHTA and CDR2 FQGNSA come from the germline V gene. V was pared by 7 bases and J by 2 bases, with 7 bases between. The CDR3: CASTQVTDTQYF. Here the CDR3 DNA reads TGTGCCAGCACCCAAGTCACAGATACGCAGTATTTT.

This clonotype was found a few times. The V and J genes are TRBV6-4 and TRBJ2-1, with D perhaps assigned TRBD1 or TRBD2 (6 bases each). Germline V CDR1 and CDR2: MRHNA, SNTAGT. The CDR3 has 15 residues. Trimming took 6 bases from V and 0 from J, leaving 12 bases between them. The CDR3 DNA follows: TGTGCCAGCAGCCCTGAGGGGGGCTCCTACAATGAGCAGTTCTTC. Its translation is CASSPEGGSYNEQFF.

Many counts were recorded for this clonotype. The chain has TRBV20-1 and TRBJ2-1; D is uncertain. The CDR3 contains 13 residues. CDR1 and CDR2 (germline): DFQATT, SNEGSKA (reference sequence). The CDR3 DNA is TGCAGCTGGGATCAACCATCCTACAATGAGCAGTTCTTC. This encodes CSWDQPSYNEQFF.

This clonotype occurred a few times. The chain employs TRBV5-1 and TRBJ1-4, with 11 bases identical to TRBD1. V shed 4 bases, J shed 4 bases, and the junction held 6 bases outside the gene matches. CDR1 is SGHRS and CDR2 is YFSETQ in the germline V gene. The CDR3 loop spans 16 amino acids. CDR3: CASSPGQGAINEKLFF. The CDR3 nucleotides are TGCGCCAGCAGCCCAGGACAGGGGGCTATTAATGAAAAACTGTTTTTT.

The chain links TRBV2 to TRBJ2-7; 12 bases agree with TRBD1. With V trimmed by 8 bases and J by 6 bases, 5 bases remained unmatched. Germline V gene sequence: CDR1 SNHLY, CDR2 FYNNEI. This CDR3 contains 13 residues. CDR3 nucleotides: TGTGCCAGCTCCGGGACAGGGGGCGGCGAGCAGTACTTC. This translates into CASSGTGGGEQYF.

This clonotype occurred a few times. The chain has TRBV29-1 and TRBJ2-7; 10 positions match TRBD2. CDR1 is SQVTM, CDR2 ANQGSEA, per germline. The J segment lost 2 bases and the V segment lost 5 bases, leaving 3 bases of the junction unmatched. There are 13 residues in the CDR3. The CDR3, as DNA: TGCAGCGTTTGGACTAGCGGTACCTACGAGCAGTACTTC. Amino acids: CSVWTSGTYEQYF.

This clonotype showed up just a few times. This chain uses TRBV6-6 with TRBJ1-4; tentatively, D is TRBD1 (5 bases). The CDR3 loop spans 15 amino acids. Trimming removed 2 bases at V and 7 bases at J, with 14 bases between. Per the germline V gene, CDR1 is MNHNY and CDR2 is SVGAGI (reference sequence). CDR3 DNA sequence: TGTGCCAGCAGTTACGTGGGGGGAATCGGTGAAAAACTGTTTTTT. Translation gives CASSYVGGIGEKLFF.

This clonotype has a handful of counts. V gene TRBV4-1 combines with J gene TRBJ1-2; no definite D call. The CDR3 runs to 14 residues. Germline V gene lookup returns CDR1 MGHRA and CDR2 YSYEKL. The ends were cut back, 4 bases at V and 8 bases at J, with 17 bases in the middle. The CDR3 nucleotides are TGCGCCAGCAGCCCTGACACTCAGTTGAGGGGCTACACCTTC. Translating it yields CASSPDTQLRGYTF.

For this clonotype: One junction end does not reproduce the germline sequence, and a read error may be involved. This chain uses TRBV3-1 with TRBJ1-4; D might be TRBD1 (5 bases). Per the germline V gene, CDR1 is LGHDT and CDR2 is YNNKEL (reference sequence). The CDR3 extends over 14 amino acids. CDR3 amino acids: CACSPQGDHEKLFF. The CDR3 DNA reads TGTGCCTGCAGTCCGCAGGGTGATCATGAAAAACTGTTTTTT.

CDR3 DNA sequence: TGCAGTGCTTCCCCCGGATCAGGCTACACCTTC. Its translation is CSASPGSGYTF. The rearrangement uses TRBV20-1 and TRBJ1-2; D is uncertain. Trimming cost V 5 bases and J 8 bases, with 12 bases left between them. The CDR3 is 11 amino acids. Per germline, CDR1 DFQATT and CDR2 SNEGSKA (reference sequence).